A selection of T cell receptor beta chains follows, all from one sample in a study of cytomegalovirus exposure and HLA in healthy donors. TCRdb's copy holds only in-frame clones and misses some; the assay was immunoSEQ multiplex PCR. The sample lists 130,000 or so clones; 84% were seen once. The specimen sequenced was PBMCs. The receptor source for this set is a woman aged 18-30 years in good health and CMV-seropositive. Each CDR3 is given with its conserved first and last residue. Fields, in order: J gene, V gene, D gene, CDR3 protein. D genes are given only for firm matches.

>TRBJ1-1|TRBV19|NA
CASSLVDMNTEAFF
>TRBJ2-1|TRBV12-2|NA
CASRLLKTSGGASYNEQFF
>TRBJ2-5|TRBV10-2|NA
CASSSQGVQTQYF
>TRBJ2-3|TRBV11-3|NA
CASSLDRVDTQYF
>TRBJ1-5|TRBV6-1|TRBD1
CASSGTGDQPQHF
>TRBJ2-7|TRBV28|NA
CASSLLRGAIPYYEQYF
>TRBJ1-1|TRBV7-9|NA
CASSLLSGEAFF
>TRBJ2-5|TRBV10-3|NA
CAISESGDLVLRETQYF
>TRBJ2-5|TRBV14|TRBD2
CASSQVREGTQYF
>TRBJ1-1|TRBV7-3|NA
CASSSIGLPILQKNTEAFF
>TRBJ1-2|TRBV19|NA
CASSIQGFSSYGYTF
>TRBJ1-1|TRBV9|NA
CASSVGPTVMNTEAFF
>TRBJ2-2|TRBV5-4|TRBD2
CASSLGTSGGAVAGELFF
>TRBJ2-1|TRBV6-1|TRBD2
CASNPLAGGLVEQFF
>TRBJ1-6|TRBV2|TRBD1
CASSDDRGLNSPLHF
>TRBJ2-7|TRBV27|NA
CASSLAWPPYEQYF
>TRBJ2-5|TRBV6-5|TRBD2
CASSWLAGGQETQYF
>TRBJ2-7|TRBV7-2|NA
CASTRRDSSSYEQYF
>TRBJ2-7|TRBV5-5|NA
CASSFGGVAYEQYF
>TRBJ2-7|TRBV4-1|TRBD2
CASSQGGRGPYEQYF
>TRBJ1-4|TRBV10-3|NA
CAITAALNEKLFF
>TRBJ2-7|TRBV6-1|NA
CASSKGWEQYF
>TRBJ2-7|TRBV7-9|NA
CSSTTSYEQYF
>TRBJ2-5|TRBV7-6|NA
CASSLSLGTQQETQYF
>TRBJ2-4|TRBV11-2|TRBD2
CASSIQTTSGPKNIQYF
>TRBJ1-6|TRBV2|NA
CASSVRERLHF
>TRBJ2-1|TRBV4-1|TRBD1
CASSLGQGGNEQFF
>TRBJ2-7|TRBV2|TRBD1
CASSYTWDRPTYEQYF
>TRBJ2-1|TRBV4-1|TRBD1
CASSHAEGTRGNEQFF
>TRBJ1-1|TRBV27|NA
CASSLAGLHTEAFF
>NA|TRBV19|TRBD2
CASSSAGGLGETQYF
>TRBJ1-2|TRBV6-5|NA
CASSYSPGNYGYTF
>TRBJ2-7|TRBV5-1|NA
CASSPEGLGRGDYEQYF
>TRBJ2-5|TRBV7-9|NA
CASSLDGDYQETQYF
>TRBJ2-1|TRBV5-5|NA
CASSLAFSASSAYNEQFF
>TRBJ2-5|TRBV9|TRBD2
CASSEGTSGQETQYF
>TRBJ2-1|TRBV5-1|TRBD1
CASSEGTGNPNEQFF
>TRBJ2-7|TRBV25-1|TRBD1
CASSERDRASYEQYF
>TRBJ2-7|TRBV5-4|TRBD1
CASSPGQGLEQYF
>TRBJ1-4|TRBV19|NA
CASSTMGGGSEKLFF
>TRBJ2-3|TRBV27|NA
CASSLYEGGTQYF
>NA|TRBV5-1|TRBD2
CASSSIAGASYEQYF
>TRBJ1-1|TRBV5-5|TRBD1
CASSWGQQNTEAFF
>TRBJ2-1|TRBV7-8|TRBD2
CASSFQGSGTYNEQFF
>TRBJ2-7|TRBV28|NA
CASRKGGPQYEQYF
>TRBJ2-5|TRBV5-1|TRBD2
CASSLVSGQEETQYF
>TRBJ1-1|TRBV6-1|NA
CARSEAGGNTEAFF
>TRBJ1-1|TRBV5-6|NA
CASSLEPGTEAFF